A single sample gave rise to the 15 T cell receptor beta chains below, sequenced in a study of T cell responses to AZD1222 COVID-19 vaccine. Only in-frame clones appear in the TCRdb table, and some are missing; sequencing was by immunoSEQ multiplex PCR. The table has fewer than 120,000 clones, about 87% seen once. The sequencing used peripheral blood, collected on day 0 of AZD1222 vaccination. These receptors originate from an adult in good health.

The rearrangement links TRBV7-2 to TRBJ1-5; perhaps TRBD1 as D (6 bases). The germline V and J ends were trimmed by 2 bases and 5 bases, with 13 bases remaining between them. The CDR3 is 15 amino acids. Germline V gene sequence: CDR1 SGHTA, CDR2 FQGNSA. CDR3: CASSLTTGPHQPQHF. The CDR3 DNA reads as TGTGCCAGCAGCTTAACGACAGGTCCCCATCAGCCCCAGCATTTT.

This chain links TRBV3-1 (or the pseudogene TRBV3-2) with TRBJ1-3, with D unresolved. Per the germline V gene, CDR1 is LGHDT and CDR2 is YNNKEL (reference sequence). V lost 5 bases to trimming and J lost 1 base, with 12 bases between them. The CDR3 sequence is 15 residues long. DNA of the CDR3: TGTGCCAGCAGCATAACTCGAGGTTCTGGAAACACCATATATTTT. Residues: CASSITRGSGNTIYF.

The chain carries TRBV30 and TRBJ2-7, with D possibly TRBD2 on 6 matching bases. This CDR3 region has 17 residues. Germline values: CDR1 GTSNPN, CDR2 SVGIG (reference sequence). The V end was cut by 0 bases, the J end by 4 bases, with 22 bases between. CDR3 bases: TGTGCCTGGAGTGTACGGCCCGCTAGCGTGGCTCCTTACGAGCAGTACTTC. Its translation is CAWSVRPASVAPYEQYF.

CDR3 protein: CASSYTGTSGPGYNEQFF. The CDR3, as DNA: TGTGCCAGCAGCTACACCGGGACTAGCGGACCCGGCTACAATGAGCAGTTCTTC. This chain links TRBV5-8 with TRBJ2-1; 11 bases match TRBD2. Germline V lookup: CDR1 SGHTS, CDR2 YDEGEE. CDR3 length equals 18 residues. J was trimmed by 3 bases and V by 3 bases; bases with no gene match: 11.

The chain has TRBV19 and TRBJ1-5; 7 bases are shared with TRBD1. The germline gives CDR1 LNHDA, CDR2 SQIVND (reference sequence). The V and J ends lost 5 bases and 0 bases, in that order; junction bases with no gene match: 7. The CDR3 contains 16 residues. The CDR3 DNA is TGTGCCAGTAGTCCCCTGGGACAGTATAGCAATCAGCCCCAGCATTTT. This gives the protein CASSPLGQYSNQPQHF.

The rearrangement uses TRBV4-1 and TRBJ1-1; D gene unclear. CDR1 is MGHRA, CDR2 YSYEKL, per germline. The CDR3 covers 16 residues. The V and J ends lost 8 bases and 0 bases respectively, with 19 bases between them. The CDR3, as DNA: TGCGCCAGCGGATTAGACTCGAAGAAAATGAACACTGAAGCTTTCTTT. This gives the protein CASGLDSKKMNTEAFF.

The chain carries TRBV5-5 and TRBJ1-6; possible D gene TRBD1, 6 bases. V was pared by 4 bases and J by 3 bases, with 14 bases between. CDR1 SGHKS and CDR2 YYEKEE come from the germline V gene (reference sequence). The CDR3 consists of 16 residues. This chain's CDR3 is CASSRDGQNYNSPLHF. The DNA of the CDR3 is TGTGCCAGCAGCAGAGACGGACAGAACTATAATTCACCCCTCCACTTT.

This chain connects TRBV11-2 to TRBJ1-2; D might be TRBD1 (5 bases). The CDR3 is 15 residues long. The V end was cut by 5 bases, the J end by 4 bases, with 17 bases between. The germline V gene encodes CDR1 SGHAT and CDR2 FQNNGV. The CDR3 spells CASSPGGQGTYGYTF. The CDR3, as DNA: TGTGCCAGCAGCCCGGGGGGTCAGGGTACCTATGGCTACACCTTC. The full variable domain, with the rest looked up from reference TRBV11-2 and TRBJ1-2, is EAGVAQSPRYKIIEKRQSVAFWCNPISGHATLYWYQQILGQGPKLLIQFQNNGVVDDSQLPKDRFSAERLKGVDSTLKIQPAKLEDSAVYLCASSPGGQGTYGYTFGSGTRLTVV.

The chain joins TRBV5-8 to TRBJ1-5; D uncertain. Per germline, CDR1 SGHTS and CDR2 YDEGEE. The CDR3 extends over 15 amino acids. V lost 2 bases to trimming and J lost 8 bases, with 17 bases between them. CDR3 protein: CASSFSREGPEPQHF. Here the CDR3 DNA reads TGTGCCAGCAGCTTCTCTAGGGAGGGTCCGGAGCCCCAGCATTTT. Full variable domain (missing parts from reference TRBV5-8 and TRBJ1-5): EAGVTQSPTHLIKTRGQQATLRCSPISGHTSVYWYQQALGLGLQFLLWYDEGEERNRGNFPPRFSGRQFPNYSSELNVNALELEDSALYLCASSFSREGPEPQHFGDGTRLSIL.

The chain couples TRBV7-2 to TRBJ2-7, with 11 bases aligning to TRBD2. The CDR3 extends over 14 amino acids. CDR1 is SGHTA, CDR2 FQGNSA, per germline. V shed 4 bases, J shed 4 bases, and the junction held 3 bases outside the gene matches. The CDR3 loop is CASSSVAGGYEQYF. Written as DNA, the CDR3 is TGTGCCAGCAGCTCAGTAGCGGGAGGGTACGAGCAGTACTTC.

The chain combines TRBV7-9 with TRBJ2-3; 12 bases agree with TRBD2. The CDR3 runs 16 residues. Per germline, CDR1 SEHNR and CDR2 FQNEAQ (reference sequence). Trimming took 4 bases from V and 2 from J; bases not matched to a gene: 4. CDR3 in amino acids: CASSSGLAGYTDTQYF. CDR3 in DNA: TGTGCCAGCAGCTCCGGACTAGCGGGGTACACAGATACGCAGTATTTT.

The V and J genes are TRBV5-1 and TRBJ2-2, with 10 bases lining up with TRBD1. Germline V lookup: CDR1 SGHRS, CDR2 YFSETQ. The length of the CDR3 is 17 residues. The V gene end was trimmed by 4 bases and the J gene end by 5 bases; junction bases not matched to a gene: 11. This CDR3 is CASSTNRDRGGTGELFF. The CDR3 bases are TGCGCCAGCAGCACCAACCGGGACAGGGGAGGAACCGGGGAGCTGTTTTTT.

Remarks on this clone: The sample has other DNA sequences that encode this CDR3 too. The CDR3 sequence is CASSYLSGNTEAFF. The DNA for the CDR3 is TGTGCCAGCAGTTACCTCTCAGGGAACACTGAAGCTTTCTTT. This sequence joins TRBV6-5 and TRBJ1-1; D gene ambiguous. V was trimmed by 2 bases and J by 1 base, leaving 8 bases between them. Germline V CDR1 and CDR2: MNHEY, SVGAGI. The CDR3 has 14 residues.

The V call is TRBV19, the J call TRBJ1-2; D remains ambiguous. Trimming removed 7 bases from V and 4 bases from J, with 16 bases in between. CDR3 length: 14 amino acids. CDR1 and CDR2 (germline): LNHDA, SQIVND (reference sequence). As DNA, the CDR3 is TGTGCCAGTACCCCTGGAGCAGTCTCCTATGGCTACACCTTC. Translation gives CASTPGAVSYGYTF.

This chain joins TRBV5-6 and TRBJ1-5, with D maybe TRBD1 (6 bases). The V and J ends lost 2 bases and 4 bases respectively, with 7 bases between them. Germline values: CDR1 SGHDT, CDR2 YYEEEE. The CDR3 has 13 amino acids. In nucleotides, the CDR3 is TGTGCCAGCAGCTTTACAGGGAATCAGCCCCAGCATTTT. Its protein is CASSFTGNQPQHF.